This T cell receptor beta chain stems from a study of T cell responses to AZD1222 COVID-19 vaccine. Study information: Pooled together were second doses at about 4 or about 12 weeks.

Whole-study findings and limits: The study found Spike-specific TCR breadth and depth rose after two AZD1222 doses. The study found vaccine-associated CD4 TCRs spanning spike, dominant at 160-218 and 743-854.

This CDR3 is 14 amino acids long. V was pared by 5 bases and J by 3 bases, with 7 bases of the junction left unmatched. CDR1 is SEHNR, CDR2 FQNEAQ, per germline (reference sequence). A remark on this clone: Its target is unknown.

Produced via immunoSEQ multiplex PCR; TCRdb's table is partial and in-frame only. The sample records roughly 100,000 clones, approximately 84% being singletons. Specimen: peripheral blood, collected on day 0 of AZD1222 vaccination. The source of this sequence is an adult in good health. The chain links TRBV7-9 to TRBJ2-7; 7 nucleotides agree with TRBD1. Written as DNA, the CDR3 is TGTGCCAGCAGCCGGGGACAGTCAATCTACGAGCAGTACTTC. As protein: CASSRGQSIYEQYF.